This TCR beta chain was observed in a study of cytomegalovirus exposure and HLA in healthy donors. Primers included in the PCR were 60 Vbeta and 13 Jbeta primers. The data were produced by immunoSEQ multiplex PCR, yet TCRdb's version contains in-frame clones alone and is incomplete. The table has around 130,000 clones, 8% to 9.5% seen once. Though nominally healthy at sampling, donors likely had unrecorded immune exposures. The length of the CDR3 is 15 residues. V gave up 0 bases and J gave up 4 bases; unmatched junction bases: 5. Germline V gives CDR1 SGHRS, CDR2 YFSETQ. Sequencing input: PBMCs. The sequence derives from a middle-aged man in good health and CMV-seronegative. The chain recombines TRBV5-1 with TRBJ2-5; TRBD1 matches 8 bases. The CDR3 nucleotides read TGCGCCAGCAGCTTGGCTCAGGGGGCAGGAGAGACCCAGTACTTC. Translation: CASSLAQGAGETQYF. Complete variable domain (other parts from reference TRBV5-1 and TRBJ2-5): KAGVTQTPRYLIKTRGQQVTLSCSPISGHRSVSWYQQTPGQGLQFLFEYFSETQRNKGNFPGRFSGRQFSNSRSEMNVSTLELGDSALYLCASSLAQGAGETQYFGPGTRLLVL.